This record looks at one T cell receptor beta chain sequence and its context. This entry belongs to a study of T cells in tumors after PD-1 blockade. Libraries were prepared by immunoSEQ multiplex PCR; TCRdb keeps only in-frame clonotypes and omits some of them. The profile shows about 63,000 clones, roughly 70% of them singletons. The CDR3 is 17 residues long. Source: PBMCs, taken after anti-PD-1 treatment. The rearrangement joins TRBV12-2 to TRBJ2-3; TRBD1 was called by the table and not checked on the DNA. TRBV12-2 constitutes a pseudogene. This receptor was taken from a human donor with basal cell carcinoma. The CDR3 DNA follows: TGTGCAAGTCCAAGGGACCGCGGCGGCAGGGGAAAGGTTACGCAGTATTTT. This encodes CASPRDRGGRGKVTQYF.